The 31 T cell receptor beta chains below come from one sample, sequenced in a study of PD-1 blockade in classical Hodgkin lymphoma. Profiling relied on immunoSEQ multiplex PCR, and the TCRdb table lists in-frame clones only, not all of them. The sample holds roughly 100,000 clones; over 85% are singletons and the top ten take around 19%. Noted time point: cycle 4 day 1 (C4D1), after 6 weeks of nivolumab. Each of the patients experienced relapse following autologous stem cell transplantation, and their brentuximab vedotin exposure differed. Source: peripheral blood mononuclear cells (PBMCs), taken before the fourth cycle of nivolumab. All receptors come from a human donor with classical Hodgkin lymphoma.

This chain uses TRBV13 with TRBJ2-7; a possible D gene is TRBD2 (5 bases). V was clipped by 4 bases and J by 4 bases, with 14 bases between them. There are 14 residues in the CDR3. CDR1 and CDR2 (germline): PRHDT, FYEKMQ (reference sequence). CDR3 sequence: CASSSSGWLYEQYF. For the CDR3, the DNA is TGTGCCAGCAGCTCATCGGGGTGGCTGTACGAGCAGTACTTC. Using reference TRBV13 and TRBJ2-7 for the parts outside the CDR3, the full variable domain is AAGVIQSPRHLIKEKRETATLKCYPIPRHDTVYWYQQGPGQDPQFLISFYEKMQSDKGSIPDRFSAQQFSDYHSELNMSSLELGDSALYFCASSSSGWLYEQYFGPGTRLTVT.

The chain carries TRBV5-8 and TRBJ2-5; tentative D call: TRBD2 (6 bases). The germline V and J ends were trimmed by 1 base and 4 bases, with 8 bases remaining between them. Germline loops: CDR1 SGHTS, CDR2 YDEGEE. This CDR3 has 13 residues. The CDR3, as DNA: TGTGCCAGCAGCTTGAACGGGGGAGAGACCCAGTACTTC. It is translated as CASSLNGGETQYF. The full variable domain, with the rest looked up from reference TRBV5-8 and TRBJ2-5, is EAGVTQSPTHLIKTRGQQATLRCSPISGHTSVYWYQQALGLGLQFLLWYDEGEERNRGNFPPRFSGRQFPNYSSELNVNALELEDSALYLCASSLNGGETQYFGPGTRLLVL.

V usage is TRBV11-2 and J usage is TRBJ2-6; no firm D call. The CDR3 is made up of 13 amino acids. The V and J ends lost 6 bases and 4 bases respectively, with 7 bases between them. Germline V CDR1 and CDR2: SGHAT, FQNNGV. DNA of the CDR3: TGTGCCAGCAGGAGGCTCGGGGCCAACGTCCTGACTTTC. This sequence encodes CASRRLGANVLTF.

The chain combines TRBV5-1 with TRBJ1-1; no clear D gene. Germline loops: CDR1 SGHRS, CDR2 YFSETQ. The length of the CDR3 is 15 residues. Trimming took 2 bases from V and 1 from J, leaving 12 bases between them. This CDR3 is CASSLQPDSNTEAFF. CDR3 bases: TGCGCCAGCAGCTTACAACCGGACTCGAACACTGAAGCTTTCTTT.

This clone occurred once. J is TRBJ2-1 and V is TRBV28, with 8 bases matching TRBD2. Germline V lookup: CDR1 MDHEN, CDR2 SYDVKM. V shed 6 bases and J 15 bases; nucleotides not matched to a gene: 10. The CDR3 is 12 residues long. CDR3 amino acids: CASRTAGGRGFF. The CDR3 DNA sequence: TGTGCCAGCAGAACTGCGGGAGGCCGCGGGTTCTTC.

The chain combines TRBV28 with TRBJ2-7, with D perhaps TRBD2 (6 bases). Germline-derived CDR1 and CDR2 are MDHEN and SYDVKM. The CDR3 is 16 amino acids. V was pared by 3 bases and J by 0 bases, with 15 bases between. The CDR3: CASSFFVGGYSYEQYF. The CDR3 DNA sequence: TGTGCCAGCAGTTTTTTTGTCGGGGGTTACTCCTACGAGCAGTACTTC.

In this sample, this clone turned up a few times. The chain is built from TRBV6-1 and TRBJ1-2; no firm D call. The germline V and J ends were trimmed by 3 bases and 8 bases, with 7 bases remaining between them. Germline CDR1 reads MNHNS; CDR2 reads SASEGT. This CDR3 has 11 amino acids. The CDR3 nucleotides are TGTGCCAGCAGTGAGGGTAGGGGCTACACCTTC. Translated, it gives CASSEGRGYTF.

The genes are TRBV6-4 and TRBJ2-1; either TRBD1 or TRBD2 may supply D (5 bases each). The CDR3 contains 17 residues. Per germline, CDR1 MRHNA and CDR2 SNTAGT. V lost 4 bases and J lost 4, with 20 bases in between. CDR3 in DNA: TGTGCCAGCAGTGTCCGGGGCGGAGTGGGGCTTTACAATGAGCAGTTCTTC. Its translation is CASSVRGGVGLYNEQFF.

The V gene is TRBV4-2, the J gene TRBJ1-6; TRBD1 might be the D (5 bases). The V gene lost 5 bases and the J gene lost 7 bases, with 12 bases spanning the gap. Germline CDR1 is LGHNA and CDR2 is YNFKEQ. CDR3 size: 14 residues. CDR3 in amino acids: CASSMGGGNSPLHF. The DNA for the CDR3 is TGTGCCAGCAGCATGGGGGGAGGGAATTCACCCCTCCACTTT.

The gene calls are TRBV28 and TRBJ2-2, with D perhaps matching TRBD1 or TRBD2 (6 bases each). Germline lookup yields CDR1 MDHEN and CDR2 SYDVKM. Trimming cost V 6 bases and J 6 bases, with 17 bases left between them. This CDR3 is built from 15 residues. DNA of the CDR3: TGTGCCAGCAGACCCGGGGGCCCGGCCCCCGGGGAGCTGTTTTTT. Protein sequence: CASRPGGPAPGELFF.

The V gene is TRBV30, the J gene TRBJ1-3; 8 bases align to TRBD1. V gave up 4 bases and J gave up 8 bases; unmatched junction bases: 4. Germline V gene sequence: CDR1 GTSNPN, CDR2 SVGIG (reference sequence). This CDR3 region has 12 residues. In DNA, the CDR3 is TGTGCCTGGAATGGACAGGGAGACACCATATATTTT. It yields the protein CAWNGQGDTIYF.

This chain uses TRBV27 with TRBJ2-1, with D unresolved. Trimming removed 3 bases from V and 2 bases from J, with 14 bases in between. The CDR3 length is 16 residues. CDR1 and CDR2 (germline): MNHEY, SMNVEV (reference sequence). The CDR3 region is CASSFWSGLAYNEQFF. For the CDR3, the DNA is TGTGCCAGCAGTTTTTGGTCCGGCTTAGCCTACAATGAGCAGTTCTTC.

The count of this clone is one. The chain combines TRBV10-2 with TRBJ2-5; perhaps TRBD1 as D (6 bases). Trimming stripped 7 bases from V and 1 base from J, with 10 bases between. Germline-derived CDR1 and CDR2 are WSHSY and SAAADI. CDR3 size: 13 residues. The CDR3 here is CASTAGAQETQYF. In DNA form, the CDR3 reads TGCGCCAGCACCGCAGGGGCCCAAGAGACCCAGTACTTC.

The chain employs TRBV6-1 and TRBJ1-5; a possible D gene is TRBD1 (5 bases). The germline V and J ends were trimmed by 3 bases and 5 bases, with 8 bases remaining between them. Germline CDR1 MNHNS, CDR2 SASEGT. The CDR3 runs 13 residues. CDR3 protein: CASSEVGHQPQHF. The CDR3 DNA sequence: TGTGCCAGCAGTGAGGTGGGGCATCAGCCCCAGCATTTT.

This CDR3 reads CASSGRTGNTEAFF. The CDR3, as DNA: TGTGCCAGCAGCGGACGAACAGGGAACACTGAAGCTTTCTTT. The chain is built from TRBV5-4 and TRBJ1-1, with a weak D call TRBD1 (5 bases). V dropped 4 bases and J dropped 1 base, with 11 bases sitting between them. This CDR3 has 14 residues. The V gene's germline CDR1 is SGHNT and CDR2 YYREEE (reference sequence).

CDR3 nucleotide sequence: TGTGCTTCTCAGCTTGGGAGGGGAGAGCAGTACTTC. It translates to CASQLGRGEQYF. The chain has TRBV5-6 and TRBJ2-7, with 7 bases that match TRBD2. Germline lookup yields CDR1 SGHDT and CDR2 YYEEEE. This CDR3 spans 12 amino acids.

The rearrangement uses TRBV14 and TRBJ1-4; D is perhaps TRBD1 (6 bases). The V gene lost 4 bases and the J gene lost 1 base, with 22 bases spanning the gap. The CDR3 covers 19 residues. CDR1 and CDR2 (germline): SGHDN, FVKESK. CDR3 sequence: CASSRGPGAALKTNEKLFF. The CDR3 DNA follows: TGTGCCAGCAGCCGGGGACCGGGGGCCGCTCTCAAAACTAATGAAAAACTGTTTTTT.

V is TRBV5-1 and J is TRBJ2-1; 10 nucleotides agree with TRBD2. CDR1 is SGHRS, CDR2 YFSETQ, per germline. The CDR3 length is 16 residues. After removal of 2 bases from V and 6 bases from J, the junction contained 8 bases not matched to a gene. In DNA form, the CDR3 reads TGCGCCAGCAGCTTAACAGCGGGAGGGCCCGCCAATGAGCAGTTCTTC. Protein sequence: CASSLTAGGPANEQFF.

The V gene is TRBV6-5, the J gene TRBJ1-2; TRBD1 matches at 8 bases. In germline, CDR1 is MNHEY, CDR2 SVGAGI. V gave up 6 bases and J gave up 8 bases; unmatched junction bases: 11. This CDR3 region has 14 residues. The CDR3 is CASSLDRGTRGYTF. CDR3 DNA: TGTGCCAGCAGCCTCGACAGGGGAACGCGAGGCTACACCTTC.

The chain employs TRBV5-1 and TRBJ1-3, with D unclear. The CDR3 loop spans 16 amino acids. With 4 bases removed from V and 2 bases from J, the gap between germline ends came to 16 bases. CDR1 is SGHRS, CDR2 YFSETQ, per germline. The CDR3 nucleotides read TGCGCCAGCAGCCCCTCCGGAGGCCCCCCTGGAAACACCATATATTTT. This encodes CASSPSGGPPGNTIYF.

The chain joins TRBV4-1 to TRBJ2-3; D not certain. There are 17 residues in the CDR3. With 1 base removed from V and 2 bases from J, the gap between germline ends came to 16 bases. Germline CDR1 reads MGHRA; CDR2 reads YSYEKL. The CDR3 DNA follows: TGCGCCAGCAGCCAAGTAAACGTAATCGGACCCACAGATACGCAGTATTTT. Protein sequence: CASSQVNVIGPTDTQYF.

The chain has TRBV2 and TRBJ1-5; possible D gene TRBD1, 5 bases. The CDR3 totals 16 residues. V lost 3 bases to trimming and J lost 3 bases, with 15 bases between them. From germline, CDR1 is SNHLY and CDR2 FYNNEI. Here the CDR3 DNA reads TGTGCCAGCAGTGAGTCCAGGGCCGCGTACAATCAGCCCCAGCATTTT. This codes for CASSESRAAYNQPQHF.

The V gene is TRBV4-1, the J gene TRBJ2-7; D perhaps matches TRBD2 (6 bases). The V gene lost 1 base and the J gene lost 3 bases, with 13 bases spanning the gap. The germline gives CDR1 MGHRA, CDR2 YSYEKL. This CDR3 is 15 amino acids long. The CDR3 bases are TGCGCCAGCAGCCAAGCGGGAGTATCCCTCTACGAGCAGTACTTC. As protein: CASSQAGVSLYEQYF.

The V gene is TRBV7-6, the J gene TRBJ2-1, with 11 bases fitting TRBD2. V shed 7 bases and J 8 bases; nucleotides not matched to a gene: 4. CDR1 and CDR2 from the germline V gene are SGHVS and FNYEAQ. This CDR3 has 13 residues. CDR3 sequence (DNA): TGTGCCAGCATGGTAGCGGGAGGGTATGAGCAGTTCTTC. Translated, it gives CASMVAGGYEQFF.

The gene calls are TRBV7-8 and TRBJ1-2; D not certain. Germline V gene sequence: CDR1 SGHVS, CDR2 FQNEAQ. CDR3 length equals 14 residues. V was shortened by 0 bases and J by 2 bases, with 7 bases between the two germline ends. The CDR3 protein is CASSLALQNYGYTF. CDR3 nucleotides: TGTGCCAGCAGCTTAGCTCTACAGAACTATGGCTACACCTTC. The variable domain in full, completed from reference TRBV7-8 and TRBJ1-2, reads GAGVSQSPRYKVAKRGQDVALRCDPISGHVSLFWYQQALGQGPEFLTYFQNEAQLDKSGLPSDRFFAERPEGSVSTLKIQRTQQEDSAVYLCASSLALQNYGYTFGSGTRLTVV.

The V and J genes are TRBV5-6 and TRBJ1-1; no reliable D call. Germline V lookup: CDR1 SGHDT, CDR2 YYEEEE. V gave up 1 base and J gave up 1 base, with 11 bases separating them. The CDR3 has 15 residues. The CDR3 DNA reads TGTGCCAGCAGCTTGCCAGGAAGGAAGAACACTGAAGCTTTCTTT. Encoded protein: CASSLPGRKNTEAFF.

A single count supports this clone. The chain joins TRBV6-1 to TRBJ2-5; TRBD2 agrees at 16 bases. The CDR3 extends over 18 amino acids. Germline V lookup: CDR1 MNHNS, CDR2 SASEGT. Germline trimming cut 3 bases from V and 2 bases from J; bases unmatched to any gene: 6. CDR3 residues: CASSDPGLAGGLQETQYF. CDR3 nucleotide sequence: TGTGCCAGCAGTGACCCGGGACTAGCGGGAGGGCTACAAGAGACCCAGTACTTC.

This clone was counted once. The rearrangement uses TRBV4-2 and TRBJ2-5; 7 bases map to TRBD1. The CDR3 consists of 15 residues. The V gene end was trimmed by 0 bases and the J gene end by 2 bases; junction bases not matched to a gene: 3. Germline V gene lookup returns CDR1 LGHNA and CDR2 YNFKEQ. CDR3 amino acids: CASSQDLGQQETQYF. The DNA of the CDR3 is TGTGCCAGCAGCCAAGATTTGGGACAGCAAGAGACCCAGTACTTC.

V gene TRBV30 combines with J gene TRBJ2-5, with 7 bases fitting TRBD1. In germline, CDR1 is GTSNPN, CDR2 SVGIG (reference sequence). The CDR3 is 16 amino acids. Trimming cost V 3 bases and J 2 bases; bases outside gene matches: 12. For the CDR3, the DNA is TGTGCCTGGAGGGGGATTGAGGGGGCAACGCAAGAGACCCAGTACTTC. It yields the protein CAWRGIEGATQETQYF.

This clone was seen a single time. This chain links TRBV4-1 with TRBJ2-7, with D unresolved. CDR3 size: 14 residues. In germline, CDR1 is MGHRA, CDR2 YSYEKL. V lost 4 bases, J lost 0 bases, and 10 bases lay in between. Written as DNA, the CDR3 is TGCGCCAGCAGCCGGGATGGTTCCTCCTACGAGCAGTACTTC. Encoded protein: CASSRDGSSYEQYF.

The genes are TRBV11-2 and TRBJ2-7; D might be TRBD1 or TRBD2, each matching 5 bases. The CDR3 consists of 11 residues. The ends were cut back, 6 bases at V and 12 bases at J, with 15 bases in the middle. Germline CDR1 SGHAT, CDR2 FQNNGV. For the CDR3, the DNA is TGTGCCAGCAGGTCAATGGGACGCGCGTACTTC. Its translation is CASRSMGRAYF.